This entry lists 30 T cell receptor beta chains sequenced from one sample in a study of cytomegalovirus exposure and HLA in healthy donors. PCR was performed using 60 Vbeta and 13 Jbeta primers. Assay: immunoSEQ multiplex PCR; the TCRdb copy retains only in-frame clones and omits some. The data show around 190,000 clones, with over 70% seen just once and roughly 0.5% held by the top ten. The sequenced material came from PBMCs. Receptors were obtained from a woman in her fifties or sixties in good health and CMV-seronegative.

V and J are TRBV9 and TRBJ2-7, with D perhaps matching TRBD2 (7 bases). Germline V lookup: CDR1 SGDLS, CDR2 YYNGEE. The V gene lost 4 bases and the J gene lost 7 bases, with 18 bases spanning the gap. This CDR3 has 14 residues. CDR3 nucleotide sequence: TGTGCCAGCAGCTTTTCGGGGGGCCCGGGGGAGCAGTACTTC. Protein product: CASSFSGGPGEQYF.

The chain uses TRBV9 and TRBJ2-4; D is possibly TRBD1 (6 bases). V lost 4 bases, J lost 3 bases, and 8 bases lay in between. Germline assignment: CDR1 SGDLS and CDR2 YYNGEE. The CDR3 has 13 amino acids. This CDR3 reads CASSLDSKNIQYF. The DNA of the CDR3 is TGTGCCAGCAGCCTGGACAGCAAAAACATTCAGTACTTC.

The chain links TRBV2 to TRBJ2-1; D unresolved. Trimming removed 4 bases at V and 9 bases at J, with 4 bases between. The length of the CDR3 is 10 residues. The germline gives CDR1 SNHLY, CDR2 FYNNEI. The CDR3 region is CASSVSEQFF. As DNA, the CDR3 is TGTGCCAGCAGTGTTAGTGAGCAGTTCTTC.

This chain connects TRBV10-3 to TRBJ2-3; D might be TRBD1 (5 bases). Per the germline V gene, CDR1 is ENHRY and CDR2 is SYGVKD. This CDR3 is 13 amino acids long. Trimming removed 11 bases at V and 2 bases at J, with 14 bases between. CDR3 DNA: TGTGCCTTGTCGACAGATACCACAGATACGCAGTATTTT. This codes for CALSTDTTDTQYF.

The V and J genes are TRBV6-5 and TRBJ2-7, with D uncertain. Germline loops: CDR1 MNHEY, CDR2 SVGAGI. V shed 6 bases and J shed 4 bases, with 13 bases lying between them. There are 13 residues in the CDR3. The DNA for the CDR3 is TGTGCCAGCAGCGCCAGACAATATTACGAGCAGTACTTC. As protein: CASSARQYYEQYF.

The rearrangement joins TRBV7-3 to TRBJ2-3, with D possibly matching TRBD2 (6 bases). Trimming took off 5 bases at V and 3 bases at J, with 12 bases between the two ends. CDR1 is SGHTA, CDR2 FQGTGA, per germline. The CDR3 runs to 14 residues. The CDR3 region is CASSPGGKTDTQYF. CDR3 nucleotides: TGTGCCAGCAGCCCGGGCGGGAAGACAGATACGCAGTATTTT.

The chain uses TRBV7-9 and TRBJ1-1; TRBD1 matches 7 bases. V lost 5 bases to trimming and J lost 0 bases; unmatched junction nucleotides: 6. CDR3 length: 15 residues. The germline CDR1 and CDR2 sequences are SEHNR and FQNEAQ (reference sequence). The CDR3 nucleotides read TGTGCCAGCAGCGGTAGGGACAGATTGAACACTGAAGCTTTCTTT. This translates into CASSGRDRLNTEAFF.

The rearrangement uses TRBV7-9 and TRBJ1-2, with 8 bases lining up with TRBD1. The CDR3 extends over 13 amino acids. Losses at the gene ends were 6 bases for V and 8 bases for J; bases not matched to a gene: 8. Per germline, CDR1 SEHNR and CDR2 FQNEAQ (reference sequence). The CDR3 DNA sequence: TGTGCCAGCAGACTTACAGGGGGTGAAGGCTACACCTTC. As protein: CASRLTGGEGYTF.

The chain joins TRBV30 to TRBJ1-2; D is possibly TRBD1 (6 bases). The CDR3 extends over 14 amino acids. Germline CDR1 and CDR2: GTSNPN and SVGIG (reference sequence). V lost 4 bases to trimming and J lost 7 bases, with 19 bases between them. The CDR3 here is CAWKTQGGARGYTF. The CDR3 DNA sequence: TGTGCCTGGAAAACACAAGGGGGGGCACGTGGCTACACCTTC.

The chain is built from TRBV4-1 and TRBJ1-2, with 9 bases aligning to TRBD1. This CDR3 contains 15 residues. Germline V CDR1 and CDR2: MGHRA, YSYEKL. After removal of 2 bases from V and 12 bases from J, the junction contained 13 bases not matched to a gene. CDR3 bases: TGCGCCAGCAGCCAACCAAGTCCCGGGACAGGGTCCAACACCTTC. Amino acids: CASSQPSPGTGSNTF.

V and J are TRBV27 and TRBJ1-1; TRBD1 is a possible D gene (5 bases). The CDR3 covers 13 residues. The V end lost 9 bases, the J end lost 3 bases, and 14 bases lay between the germline ends. Germline values: CDR1 MNHEY, CDR2 SMNVEV (reference sequence). Here the CDR3 DNA reads TGTGCCAGTAGACAGCAAGTCTACACTGAAGCTTTCTTT. It specifies CASRQQVYTEAFF.

The chain combines TRBV11-2 with TRBJ2-3, with a possible D match to TRBD2 (5 bases). The CDR3 sequence is 16 residues long. Germline values: CDR1 SGHAT, CDR2 FQNNGV. The V gene lost 5 bases and the J gene lost 2 bases, with 17 bases spanning the gap. The CDR3, as DNA: TGTGCCAGCAGCCCCAGAGGGCCACGAAACACAGATACGCAGTATTTT. Its translation: CASSPRGPRNTDTQYF.

This clone was observed a handful of times. The chain carries TRBV9 and TRBJ2-7, with D tentatively TRBD1 (6 bases). From germline, CDR1 is SGDLS and CDR2 YYNGEE. The V and J ends lost 4 bases and 5 bases respectively, with 16 bases between them. The CDR3 covers 14 residues. Written as DNA, the CDR3 is TGTGCCAGCAGCCTAGCCACTACAGGGCACGAGCAGTACTTC. It specifies CASSLATTGHEQYF.

The V and J genes are TRBV7-8 and TRBJ1-5; 8 bases fit TRBD1. CDR3 length equals 19 residues. V lost 0 bases, J lost 0 bases, and 10 bases stayed unmatched. Looked up from germline, CDR1 is SGHVS and CDR2 is FQNEAQ. The CDR3 region has the DNA TGTGCCAGCAGCTTAGCGGGGGGGGCAGGGGGCTTTAGCAATCAGCCCCAGCATTTT. It is translated as CASSLAGGAGGFSNQPQHF.

This clone has a handful of counts. The gene calls are TRBV11-2 and TRBJ2-1; TRBD1 matches 8 bases. This CDR3 has 14 amino acids. V lost 4 bases to trimming and J lost 8 bases; unmatched junction nucleotides: 7. The germline gives CDR1 SGHAT, CDR2 FQNNGV. CDR3 protein: CASSSQGAGDEQFF. CDR3 sequence (DNA): TGTGCCAGCAGCTCCCAGGGGGCTGGCGATGAGCAGTTCTTC.

The table lists this clone with a few counts. The rearrangement joins TRBV6-5 to TRBJ2-1; 9 positions agree with TRBD2. V gave up 6 bases and J gave up 9 bases; unmatched junction bases: 6. In germline, CDR1 is MNHEY, CDR2 SVGAGI. The CDR3 sequence is 13 residues long. The CDR3 DNA sequence: TGTGCCAGCAGACTGAGCGGGAGGACTGAGCAGTTCTTC. Its translation is CASRLSGRTEQFF.

The rearrangement joins TRBV5-1 to TRBJ1-1, with a possible D match to TRBD1 (5 bases). Trimming removed 0 bases at V and 7 bases at J, with 7 bases between. The CDR3 is 12 amino acids. The V gene's germline CDR1 is SGHRS and CDR2 YFSETQ. CDR3: CASSLEGNEAFF. CDR3 in DNA: TGCGCCAGCAGCTTGGAGGGGAATGAAGCTTTCTTT.

V is TRBV30 and J is TRBJ1-1; D is undetermined. The V end was cut by 4 bases, the J end by 0 bases, with 3 bases between. This CDR3 region has 11 residues. Germline assignment: CDR1 GTSNPN and CDR2 SVGIG (reference sequence). The CDR3 nucleotides are TGTGCCTGGAATATGAACACTGAAGCTTTCTTT. Amino acids: CAWNMNTEAFF.

The chain joins TRBV29-1 to TRBJ2-1; D is unresolved. The CDR3 has 9 residues. CDR1 is SQVTM and CDR2 is ANQGSEA in the germline V gene. The V gene lost 7 bases and the J gene lost 5 bases, with 3 bases spanning the gap. The CDR3 loop reads CSADNEQFF. The DNA of the CDR3 is TGCAGCGCCGACAATGAGCAGTTCTTC.

This clone was observed a single time. The rearrangement joins TRBV18 to TRBJ1-1; the match to TRBD1 covers 8 bases. The CDR3 consists of 17 residues. The germline CDR1 and CDR2 sequences are KGHSH and LQKENI. Unmatched junction bases numbered 10, after V lost 0 bases and J lost 4 bases. CDR3 in DNA: TGTGCCAGCTCACCACCTAGGGACAGGTATAAGGGCACTGAAGCTTTCTTT. Translation: CASSPPRDRYKGTEAFF. The variable domain in full, with the rest retrieved from reference TRBV18 and TRBJ1-1, is NAGVMQNPRHLVRRRGQEARLRCSPMKGHSHVYWYRQLPEEGLKFMVYLQKENIIDESGMPKERFSAEFPKEGPSILRIQQVVRGDSAAYFCASSPPRDRYKGTEAFFGQGTRLTVV.

This clone was seen a few times. The chain recombines TRBV6-7 with TRBJ1-1, with D unclear. TRBV6-7 is flagged as an ORF with uncertain function. V was trimmed by 0 bases and J by 1 base, leaving 15 bases between them. This CDR3 region has 17 residues. As DNA, the CDR3 is TGTGCCAGCAGTTACTCCCCCGTTTGTCAAGCGAACACTGAAGCTTTCTTT. Its protein is CASSYSPVCQANTEAFF.

The rearrangement joins TRBV19 to TRBJ1-2; TRBD1 matches at 11 bases. Germline lookup yields CDR1 LNHDA and CDR2 SQIVND (reference sequence). After removal of 6 bases from V and 3 bases from J, the junction contained 3 bases not matched to a gene. There are 14 residues in the CDR3. CDR3 amino acids: CASSEDRGHYGYTF. The DNA for the CDR3 is TGTGCCAGTAGCGAGGACAGGGGGCACTATGGCTACACCTTC.

This sequence joins TRBV7-2 and TRBJ2-3, with 11 bases lining up with TRBD2. Germline V gives CDR1 SGHTA, CDR2 FQGNSA. This CDR3 has 17 residues. J gave up 2 bases and V 5 bases, and 9 bases lay outside the gene matches. The CDR3 sequence is CASSPTIAGGYTDTQYF. CDR3 nucleotide sequence: TGTGCCAGCAGCCCAACTATAGCGGGGGGGTACACAGATACGCAGTATTTT.

This clone showed up just once. The rearrangement links TRBV9 to TRBJ2-5; no reliable D call. From germline, CDR1 is SGDLS and CDR2 YYNGEE. The CDR3 loop spans 13 amino acids. Trimming took 0 bases from V and 5 from J, leaving 8 bases between them. The CDR3 nucleotides read TGTGCCAGCAGCGTAGGAGGTGGGGAGACCCAGTACTTC. It codes for CASSVGGGETQYF. Supplemented by reference TRBV9 and TRBJ2-5, the full variable domain reads DSGVTQTPKHLITATGQRVTLRCSPRSGDLSVYWYQQSLDQGLQFLIQYYNGEERAKGNILERFSAQQFPDLHSELNLSSLELGDSALYFCASSVGGGETQYFGPGTRLLVL.

The sample holds a few counts of this clone. The chain is built from TRBV19 and TRBJ2-1; TRBD2 agrees at 7 bases. Germline V gene sequence: CDR1 LNHDA, CDR2 SQIVND (reference sequence). V trimming: 5 bases; J trimming: 10 bases; junction bases outside the gene matches: 8. The CDR3 loop spans 13 amino acids. CDR3 sequence (DNA): TGTGCCAGTAGTTCATCTAGCGGCCGGGAGCAGTTCTTC. Protein product: CASSSSSGREQFF.

The table lists this clone with a count of one. The chain couples TRBV18 to TRBJ2-1; TRBD2 matches at 7 bases. Germline CDR1 and CDR2: KGHSH and LQKENI. This CDR3 contains 15 residues. The V gene end was trimmed by 6 bases and the J gene end by 4 bases; junction bases not matched to a gene: 9. The CDR3 spells CASSPDSGYYNEQFF. CDR3 nucleotides: TGTGCCAGCTCCCCCGATAGCGGGTATTACAATGAGCAGTTCTTC.

The chain carries TRBV15 and TRBJ1-2, with TRBD1 matching over 7 bases. Germline CDR1 and CDR2: LNHNV and YYDKDF (reference sequence). The CDR3 length is 13 residues. V was clipped by 6 bases and J by 0 bases; unmatched bases: 1. The CDR3 DNA reads as TGTGCCACCAGAGACAGGGCTAACTATGGCTACACCTTC. This gives the protein CATRDRANYGYTF.

J is TRBJ2-7 and V is TRBV11-2, with unresolved D. CDR3 length: 14 amino acids. The V end lost 4 bases, the J end lost 0 bases, and 10 bases lay between the germline ends. Looked up from germline, CDR1 is SGHAT and CDR2 is FQNNGV. CDR3 sequence (DNA): TGTGCCAGCAGCTCTTCGGGTCCCTCCTACGAGCAGTACTTC. Amino acid sequence: CASSSSGPSYEQYF.

This clone has only one observation. The CDR3 is CAGGQNSKQYF. The CDR3 DNA follows: TGTGCTGGAGGACAGAATTCTAAGCAGTACTTC. This chain links TRBV12-5 with TRBJ2-7; D is perhaps TRBD1 (6 bases). The V and J ends lost 11 bases and 8 bases respectively, with 16 bases between them. This CDR3 comprises 11 residues. CDR1 and CDR2 from the germline V gene are LGHNT and FRNRAP.

This clone was detected once. J is TRBJ1-2 and V is TRBV27; maybe TRBD1 (6 bases). The CDR3 runs to 14 residues. V lost 3 bases, J lost 5 bases, and 13 bases lay in between. The germline V gene encodes CDR1 MNHEY and CDR2 SMNVEV (reference sequence). The CDR3 sequence: CASSFSRGSYGYTF. As DNA, the CDR3 is TGTGCCAGCAGTTTCAGCAGGGGATCTTATGGCTACACCTTC.